The table lists the clone carrying this T cell receptor beta chain with many counts. These data originate in a study of identical twins. TCRdb reanalysed the 5' RACE reads using MiXCR and keeps one entry per CDR3 protein. The sample lists hundreds of thousands of distinct CDR3 sequences, approximately 6% occurring once. The sample comprised naive T cells sorted from blood. The receptor was derived from a man between 18 and 29 years old in good health.

In DNA form, the CDR3 reads TGTGCCAGCAGCTTAGACCCGGGCGGCGGAAACACCATATATTTT. It is translated as CASSLDPGGGNTIYF. V is TRBV7-2 and J is TRBJ1-3; D is undetermined. The CDR3 is 15 amino acids. Germline V lookup: CDR1 SGHTA, CDR2 FQGNSA. Trimming stripped 1 base from V and 4 bases from J, with 11 bases between.